Listed here is a single T cell receptor beta chain. TCRdb's copy holds only in-frame clones and misses some; the assay was immunoSEQ multiplex PCR. Here the sample spans about 95,000 clones, 90% being singletons. This record belongs to a study of PD-L1 blockade in urothelial cancer. Across the whole study: Male sex and bladder-origin urothelial cancer characterized about 85% of the 29 patients. Patients previously received 0 to 3 chemotherapy regimens. Among blood samples, the median T cell count was around 150,000.

Per the germline V gene, CDR1 is MGHRA and CDR2 is YSYEKL. The germline V and J ends were trimmed by 1 base and 7 bases, with 17 bases remaining between them. The CDR3 is 16 residues long. This sample's time point: pretreatment peripheral blood. This rearrangement joins TRBV4-1 to TRBJ1-5, with D perhaps matching TRBD1 (5 bases). The material sequenced was PBMCs, taken around atezolizumab (anti-PD-L1) treatment. This sequence was found in a man aged 55 to 70 with urothelial cancer. The CDR3 coding sequence is TGCGCCAGCAGCCAAGTTAATGCGGGGGGTGGGCAGCCCCAGCATTTT. Its protein product is CASSQVNAGGGQPQHF.